The 13 T cell receptor beta chains in this list originate from one sample, sequenced in a study of circulating CD8 cells and anti-PD-1 response in melanoma. TCR libraries were prepared from 15 ng of total RNA with the QIAseq Immune Repertoire TCR panel. TCRdb re-called the reads with MiXCR, one entry per CDR3 protein. The sample has under 2,500 distinct CDR3 sequences; 6.5% to 8.5% are singletons. Live CD3+CD8+TCRalphabeta+ cells were sorted into four subsets by PD-1 and/or TIGIT. Specimen: CD8+ T cells from PBMCs, collected at baseline or after one month of anti-PD-1 therapy (not recorded which). All receptors come from a human donor with melanoma.

This clonotype is labeled as medium-sized. This sequence joins TRBV19 and TRBJ2-5; D perhaps matches TRBD2 (6 bases). Trimming removed 10 bases at V and 5 bases at J, with 17 bases between. Germline V gene data show CDR1 as LNHDA and CDR2 as SQIVND (reference sequence). The CDR3 contains 13 residues. The CDR3 DNA sequence: TGTGCCACCTGGTCCGGGGGTCGGGAGACCCAGTACTTC. Translated, it gives CATWSGGRETQYF.

By proportion, this clonotype is medium-sized. The gene calls are TRBV21-1 and TRBJ2-7; no DNA check was done on the table's D call, TRBD2. TRBV21-1 counts as a pseudogene. The CDR3 runs to 16 residues. The CDR3 DNA follows: TGTGCCAGCAGCAAAGTCGGAGGTGCAGCGACCTACGAGCAGTACTTC. It is translated as CASSKVGGAATYEQYF.

About this clonotype itself: With a much larger clone just one base away, this may be a read error. The V gene is TRBV29-1, the J gene TRBJ1-2; D may be TRBD1 (6 bases). V lost 5 bases to trimming and J lost 8 bases, with 15 bases between them. In germline, CDR1 is SQVTM, CDR2 ANQGSEA. The CDR3 sequence is 12 residues long. The CDR3 coding sequence is TGCAGCGTTCCTGGAGGGGGACAAGGCTACACCTTC. It encodes CSVPGGGQGYTF.

By share, this clonotype ranks as medium-sized. This sequence joins TRBV6-5 and TRBJ2-7, with D tentatively TRBD1 or TRBD2 (6 bases each). Germline CDR1 is MNHEY and CDR2 is SVGAGI. The CDR3 length is 13 residues. The V end was cut by 0 bases, the J end by 8 bases, with 11 bases between. This CDR3 reads CASSYSGGLQQYF. The CDR3 DNA reads TGTGCCAGCAGTTACTCGGGGGGCTTACAGCAGTACTTC.

This clonotype rates as medium-sized. The V and J genes are TRBV20-1 and TRBJ2-1; D is possibly TRBD2 (5 bases). The CDR3 totals 13 residues. V was pared by 1 base and J by 7 bases, with 11 bases between. The germline gives CDR1 DFQATT, CDR2 SNEGSKA (reference sequence). The CDR3 DNA reads as TGCAGTGCTAGAGGGACTTATTCAAATGAGCAGTTCTTC. Translating it yields CSARGTYSNEQFF.

By share, this clonotype ranks as medium-sized (0.01 to 0.1%). The chain employs TRBV5-1 and TRBJ2-7, with 7 bases matching TRBD1. The J segment lost 5 bases and the V segment lost 3 bases, leaving 8 bases of the junction unmatched. The CDR3 extends over 14 amino acids. Germline V gene sequence: CDR1 SGHRS, CDR2 YFSETQ. The CDR3, as DNA: TGCGCCAGCAGCTCGGGACAGAGTGACCACGAGCAGTACTTC. Translation: CASSSGQSDHEQYF.

This clonotype appeared a few times. A clone one base away is much larger, so this may be a read error. V usage is TRBV28 and J usage is TRBJ2-1; D is undetermined. The CDR3 loop spans 13 amino acids. Germline V CDR1 and CDR2: MDHEN, SYDVKM. The CDR3 loop is CASSLSRWNELFF. The CDR3 bases are TGTGCCAGCAGTTTATCGAGATGGAATGAGCTGTTCTTC.

This clonotype was seen a few times. This chain uses TRBV19 with TRBJ2-3; D is ambiguous. Trimming removed 5 bases from V and 0 bases from J, with 9 bases in between. The germline V gene has CDR1 LNHDA and CDR2 SQIVND (reference sequence). The CDR3 has 14 residues. The CDR3 reads CASSVLLSTDTQYF. The CDR3 DNA reads as TGTGCCAGTAGTGTTCTGCTTAGCACAGATACGCAGTATTTT.

This clonotype is large in the sample. V gene TRBV24-1 combines with J gene TRBJ1-5; 9 bases match TRBD1. With V trimmed by 3 bases and J by 5 bases, 4 bases remained unmatched. This CDR3 is 15 amino acids long. Germline V CDR1 and CDR2: KGHDR, SFDVKD. The CDR3 DNA follows: TGTGCCACCAGTGATCTGACAGGGGGTGATCAGCCCCAGCATTTT. It codes for CATSDLTGGDQPQHF.

Sample share makes this clonotype medium-sized. The rearrangement joins TRBV29-1 to TRBJ2-7, with 9 bases aligning to TRBD1. The germline V gene has CDR1 SQVTM and CDR2 ANQGSEA. This CDR3 contains 12 residues. V lost 6 bases to trimming and J lost 5 bases; unmatched junction nucleotides: 5. This CDR3 is CSVNGQGNEQYF. DNA of the CDR3: TGCAGCGTGAATGGACAGGGGAACGAGCAGTACTTC.

This clonotype is medium-sized in the sample. The DNA for the CDR3 is TGTGCCAGCAGTTACGACAGGGGGAGCACCGGGGAGCTGTTTTTT. Its protein is CASSYDRGSTGELFF. The rearrangement links TRBV28 to TRBJ2-2, with 9 nucleotides matching TRBD1. Trimming removed 4 bases from V and 4 bases from J; junction bases left unmatched: 4. Germline V CDR1 and CDR2: MDHEN, SYDVKM. The CDR3 has 15 residues.

The J gene is TRBJ2-7, the V gene TRBV24-1; D is unresolved. The CDR3 totals 12 residues. The V gene lost 3 bases and the J gene lost 1 base, with 3 bases spanning the gap. The germline V gene has CDR1 KGHDR and CDR2 SFDVKD. Here the CDR3 reads CATSDRSYEQYF. CDR3 nucleotide sequence: TGTGCCACCAGTGATAGATCCTACGAGCAGTACTTC.

This clonotype rates as large. This chain links TRBV19 with TRBJ2-1; 12 bases are a match to TRBD2. This CDR3 region has 16 residues. With V trimmed by 4 bases and J by 2 bases, 3 bases remained unmatched. From germline, CDR1 is LNHDA and CDR2 SQIVND (reference sequence). In DNA, the CDR3 is TGTGCCAGTAGTACGACTAGCGGGGGAACCTACAATGAGCAGTTCTTC. Translated, it gives CASSTTSGGTYNEQFF.